The sequence of this T cell receptor beta chain was determined in a study of blood T cell repertoires in COVID-19. On the study more broadly: Sources were T cells, B-cell-depleted T cells, or PBMCs; the material itself was cDNA or gDNA.

In the authors' workflow: Nucleated cell number was recorded as an estimate derived from reference gene primer amplification. Assay used: immunoSEQ multiplex PCR; TCRdb lists only in-frame clones, some missing. V, J and clone size derive from that table, while D and trimming were established from the DNA sequence. Among over 100,000 clones, approximately 84% were seen once, and the ten largest hold 6.5% to 8%. Trimming took 5 bases from V and 4 from J, leaving 17 bases between them. CDR3 length equals 15 residues. The germline V gene has CDR1 LNHDA and CDR2 SQIVND (reference sequence). This sequence joins TRBV19 and TRBJ2-5, with a weak D call TRBD2 (6 bases). This receptor was taken from a woman between 50 and 59 years old with acute or convalescent COVID-19. The sequenced sample consisted of peripheral blood. The DNA for the CDR3 is TGTGCCAGTAGTGGATCCGGGACTGCGCCAGAGACCCAGTACTTC. The encoded protein is CASSGSGTAPETQYF.